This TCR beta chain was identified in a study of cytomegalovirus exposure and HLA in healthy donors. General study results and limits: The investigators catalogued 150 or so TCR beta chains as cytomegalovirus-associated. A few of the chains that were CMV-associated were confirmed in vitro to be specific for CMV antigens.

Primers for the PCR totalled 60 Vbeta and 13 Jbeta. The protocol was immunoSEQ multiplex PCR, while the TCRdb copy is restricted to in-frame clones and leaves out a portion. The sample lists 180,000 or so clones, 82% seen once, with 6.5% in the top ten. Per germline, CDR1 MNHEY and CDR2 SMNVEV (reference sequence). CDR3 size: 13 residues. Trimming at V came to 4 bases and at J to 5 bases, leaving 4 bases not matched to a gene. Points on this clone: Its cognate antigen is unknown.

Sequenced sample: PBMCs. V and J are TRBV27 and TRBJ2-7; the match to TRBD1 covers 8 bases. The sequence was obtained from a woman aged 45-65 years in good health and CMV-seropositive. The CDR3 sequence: CASSSGQGHEQYF. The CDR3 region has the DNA TGTGCCAGCAGTTCCGGACAGGGCCACGAGCAGTACTTC.